This TCR beta chain came from a study of blood T cell repertoires in COVID-19. Background on the study: Nucleic acid was either cDNA or gDNA, and it came from T cells, B-cell-depleted T cells, or PBMCs.

Trimming pared 1 base from V and 7 bases from J, leaving 11 bases between. The CDR3 sequence is 14 residues long. CDR1 and CDR2 (germline): SEHNR, FQNEAQ (reference sequence). Data came from immunoSEQ multiplex PCR; TCRdb stores just in-frame clones and leaves some out. The sample shows tens of thousands of clones, around 85% of them seen only once. This clonotype originated in a man in his forties or fifties with acute or convalescent COVID-19. Sequencing was carried out using peripheral blood. V is TRBV7-9 and J is TRBJ1-5, with no clear D. CDR3 sequence (DNA): TGTGCCAGCAGCTTAGGGTCAGGCGAGCAGCCCCAGCATTTT. Protein: CASSLGSGEQPQHF. Full variable domain (remainder filled in from reference TRBV7-9 and TRBJ1-5): DTGVSQNPRHKITKRGQNVTFRCDPISEHNRLYWYRQTLGQGPEFLTYFQNEAQLEKSRLLSDRFSAERPKGSFSTLEIQRTEQGDSAMYLCASSLGSGEQPQHFGDGTRLSIL.